This T cell receptor beta chain was captured by sequencing in a study of CD8+CD57+ T cells in acquired aplastic anemia. The overall study: Sorted CD4+ and CD8+ cell DNA averaged around 3.5 ug.

General observations from the study: Patients shared about 30 CD8+ CDR3 sequences with controls. Any difference that existed in CD8+ Simpson's diversity between patients and controls was not significant.

About this clonotype: No antigen is known for it.

CDR3 and TCR beta VDJ profiling relied on genomic DNA as the template. One entry per CDR3 protein, called by TCRdb with MiXCR from the reads. Among approximately 200,000 distinct CDR3 sequences, roughly half were seen once, and the ten largest hold 15% to 20%. The receptor comes from a human donor in good health, serving as a control. The sequencing sample was made of sorted CD4+, CD8+, or CD8+CD57+ T cells (not recorded which) from PBMCs.

CDR3 amino acids: CASSRRGPEELGYTF. In DNA form, the CDR3 reads TGTGCCAGTAGCCGCCGGGGCCCTGAGGAGCTAGGCTACACCTTC. The chain joins TRBV19 to TRBJ1-2; possible D gene TRBD1, 5 bases. This CDR3 has 15 residues. From germline, CDR1 is LNHDA and CDR2 SQIVND (reference sequence). The V and J ends lost 6 bases and 8 bases respectively, with 22 bases between them.